Shown below are 27 T cell receptor beta chains from a single sample sequenced in a study of shared clonotypes between healthy human individuals. Method: immunoSEQ multiplex PCR; TCRdb's copy keeps in-frame clones and lacks some. The table has roughly 1,500,000 clones, 98% seen once. The sequenced sample was naive CD4+ T cells sorted from blood. Subset here: CD45RA+ positively selected. The receptors were sampled from a man aged 25-40 years in good health.

The chain couples TRBV7-9 to TRBJ2-1; the D gene is possibly TRBD2 (5 bases). CDR1 is SEHNR, CDR2 FQNEAQ, per germline (reference sequence). The CDR3 covers 16 residues. Trimming took off 5 bases at V and 5 bases at J, with 19 bases between the two ends. The CDR3 region is CASSTRQRSANNEQFF. The DNA for the CDR3 is TGTGCCAGCAGCACCCGCCAGCGGAGTGCTAACAATGAGCAGTTCTTC.

The gene calls are TRBV16 and TRBJ2-1; D is undetermined. Trimming stripped 0 bases from V and 9 bases from J, with 12 bases between. Germline assignment: CDR1 KGHSY and CDR2 FQNENV. The CDR3 has 14 residues. In DNA, the CDR3 is TGTGCCAGCAGCCAATCGACCCATACGAGTGAGCAGTTCTTC. This sequence encodes CASSQSTHTSEQFF.

V is TRBV5-1 and J is TRBJ1-1, with TRBD1 as a possible D gene (5 bases). CDR1 SGHRS and CDR2 YFSETQ come from the germline V gene. V lost 0 bases and J lost 6, with 9 bases in between. The CDR3 has 13 residues. The CDR3, as DNA: TGCGCCAGCAGCTTGGCGGCGGGGCCTGAAGCTTTCTTT. Protein: CASSLAAGPEAFF.

This clone appeared once. The rearrangement links TRBV6-5 to TRBJ2-7; weak D call: TRBD1 (7 bases). Germline CDR1 MNHEY, CDR2 SVGAGI. The V end was cut by 2 bases, the J end by 2 bases, with 16 bases between. The CDR3 contains 16 residues. DNA of the CDR3: TGTGCCAGCAGTTACGCAGGGGGGAGACAGACCTACGAGCAGTACTTC. Its translation is CASSYAGGRQTYEQYF.

This clone was detected only once. V is TRBV19 and J is TRBJ2-7; a possible D gene is TRBD1 (6 bases). The CDR3 extends over 15 amino acids. Between the trimmed V and J ends, which lost 4 bases and 3 bases, there was a span of 16 bases. Germline assignment: CDR1 LNHDA and CDR2 SQIVND (reference sequence). CDR3 DNA: TGTGCCAGTAGTAAATCCGGGACACCGATCTACGAGCAGTACTTC. Translation: CASSKSGTPIYEQYF.

The V call is TRBV6-4, the J call TRBJ2-1; the match to TRBD2 covers 10 bases. The CDR3 length is 18 residues. V dropped 7 bases and J dropped 3; count of bases not matched to a gene: 15. Germline loops: CDR1 MRHNA, CDR2 SNTAGT. The CDR3 spells CASINREQREGYYNEQFF. The CDR3 DNA reads as TGTGCCAGCATCAATCGGGAGCAGCGGGAGGGATACTACAATGAGCAGTTCTTC.

This clone was counted only a few times. The V gene is TRBV7-9, the J gene TRBJ1-1; D may be TRBD1 (6 bases). Trimming removed 5 bases from V and 1 base from J, with 8 bases in between. This CDR3 has 13 residues. Germline V lookup: CDR1 SEHNR, CDR2 FQNEAQ (reference sequence). CDR3 sequence (DNA): TGTGCCAGCAGCCGACAGGAGAACACTGAAGCTTTCTTT. This translates into CASSRQENTEAFF.

This clone has just one count. The chain combines TRBV27 with TRBJ1-5, with D unclear. Germline loops: CDR1 MNHEY, CDR2 SMNVEV (reference sequence). The ends were cut back, 3 bases at V and 5 bases at J, with 8 bases in the middle. The CDR3 totals 13 residues. The CDR3 coding sequence is TGTGCCAGCAGTTTCTCTGCGGATCAGCCCCAGCATTTT. Its protein is CASSFSADQPQHF.

The chain links TRBV5-1 to TRBJ2-7, with a tentative D call TRBD2 (5 bases). The germline V and J ends were trimmed by 4 bases and 2 bases, with 10 bases remaining between them. The CDR3 is 13 amino acids. Germline-derived CDR1 and CDR2 are SGHRS and YFSETQ. The DNA of the CDR3 is TGCGCCAGCAGCCATGGACTTACCTACGAGCAGTACTTC. Residues: CASSHGLTYEQYF.

The V and J genes are TRBV11-2 and TRBJ2-1; unclear D gene. The CDR3 sequence is 18 residues long. In germline, CDR1 is SGHAT, CDR2 FQNNGV. Trimming cost V 2 bases and J 3 bases, with 20 bases left between them. The CDR3 loop is CASSLSSFLRRNYNEQFF. CDR3 DNA sequence: TGTGCCAGCAGCTTATCCTCCTTTTTGCGGAGAAACTACAATGAGCAGTTCTTC.

This sequence joins TRBV25-1 and TRBJ2-2; a weak D match, TRBD1 (6 bases). Germline lookup yields CDR1 MGHDK and CDR2 SYGVNS. Between the trimmed V and J ends, which lost 4 bases and 5 bases, there was a span of 14 bases. CDR3 size: 15 residues. CDR3 nucleotide sequence: TGTGCCAGCAGTGTCACCAGGGGTCAGACCGGGGAGCTGTTTTTT. Translation: CASSVTRGQTGELFF.

V and J are TRBV28 and TRBJ2-3; 10 bases agree with TRBD1. V shed 5 bases, J shed 4 bases, and the junction held 6 bases outside the gene matches. Germline V gene sequence: CDR1 MDHEN, CDR2 SYDVKM. The CDR3 has 15 amino acids. In nucleotides, the CDR3 is TGTGCCAGCAGTCCCCTGACAGGGGGCGCAGATACGCAGTATTTT. It specifies CASSPLTGGADTQYF.

The J gene is TRBJ1-1, the V gene TRBV28; unclear D gene. The CDR3 is 12 residues long. The germline V and J ends were trimmed by 1 base and 8 bases, with 8 bases remaining between them. Germline CDR1 reads MDHEN; CDR2 reads SYDVKM. In DNA, the CDR3 is TGTGCCAGCAGTTTATCCACGTTAGAAGCTTTCTTT. Its protein product is CASSLSTLEAFF.

The gene calls are TRBV27 and TRBJ2-1; a weak D match, TRBD2 (5 bases). The germline V gene has CDR1 MNHEY and CDR2 SMNVEV (reference sequence). V was clipped by 5 bases and J by 8 bases, with 16 bases between them. The CDR3 length is 14 residues. The CDR3 protein is CASSRLLVGYEQFF. CDR3 coding DNA: TGTGCCAGCAGTCGGTTACTAGTCGGGTATGAGCAGTTCTTC.

The V and J genes are TRBV5-1 and TRBJ2-2; TRBD1 agrees at 9 bases. The V gene's germline CDR1 is SGHRS and CDR2 YFSETQ. V lost 3 bases to trimming and J lost 4 bases; unmatched junction nucleotides: 7. This CDR3 contains 16 residues. The CDR3 DNA sequence: TGCGCCAGCAGCTCCGCGGGACAGGGAATCACCGGGGAGCTGTTTTTT. Translated: CASSSAGQGITGELFF.

The chain uses TRBV28 and TRBJ2-7; a weak D match, TRBD2 (6 bases). The V gene's germline CDR1 is MDHEN and CDR2 SYDVKM. The CDR3 extends over 10 amino acids. The CDR3 protein is CASGWGEQYF. The CDR3 DNA reads as TGTGCAAGCGGGTGGGGCGAGCAGTACTTC.

The CDR3 reads CASSWSGQYQETQYF. CDR3 bases: TGTGCCAGCAGTTGGAGCGGGCAGTACCAAGAGACCCAGTACTTC. The chain uses TRBV28 and TRBJ2-5, with D tentatively TRBD2 (6 bases). Germline values: CDR1 MDHEN, CDR2 SYDVKM. Trimming removed 4 bases at V and 0 bases at J, with 12 bases between. The CDR3 runs 15 residues.

Only one count was recorded for this clone. V is TRBV16 and J is TRBJ2-7; no clear D. Germline V gene sequence: CDR1 KGHSY, CDR2 FQNENV. This CDR3 spans 14 amino acids. Trimming left V 0 bases short and J 9 bases short, with 15 bases between. The CDR3 loop is CASSQSGNGLVQYF. DNA of the CDR3: TGTGCCAGCAGCCAATCGGGAAATGGTTTGGTGCAGTACTTC.

The chain links TRBV7-2 to TRBJ2-5, with D perhaps assigned TRBD1 or TRBD2 (5 bases each). The CDR3 is 15 residues long. Germline V gene data show CDR1 as SGHTA and CDR2 as FQGNSA. Trimming left V 1 base short and J 5 bases short, with 14 bases between. The CDR3 protein is CASSLVGRWGETQYF. CDR3 bases: TGTGCCAGCAGCTTAGTAGGGCGTTGGGGGGAGACCCAGTACTTC.

This sequence joins TRBV11-2 and TRBJ1-2; D remains ambiguous. This CDR3 is 12 amino acids long. Trimming removed 4 bases from V and 1 base from J, with 4 bases in between. Per the germline V gene, CDR1 is SGHAT and CDR2 is FQNNGV. CDR3 sequence reads: CASSSSNYGYTF. The CDR3 nucleotides read TGTGCCAGCAGCTCAAGTAACTATGGCTACACCTTC.

The rearrangement joins TRBV6-6 to TRBJ2-3; 11 bases line up with TRBD2. The CDR3 covers 14 residues. Germline loops: CDR1 MNHNY, CDR2 SVGAGI (reference sequence). The J segment lost 6 bases and the V segment lost 5 bases, leaving 4 bases of the junction unmatched. This CDR3 reads CASSDSGREDTQYF. The CDR3 region has the DNA TGTGCCAGCAGTGATAGCGGGAGGGAGGATACGCAGTATTTT.

A word on this clone: This CDR3 is also generated by other DNA sequences in the sample. CDR3 region: CSASGDQPQHF. The CDR3 region has the DNA TGCAGTGCTAGTGGTGATCAGCCCCAGCATTTT. The chain has TRBV20-1 and TRBJ1-5; D ambiguous. The CDR3 runs to 11 residues. Germline V gene lookup returns CDR1 DFQATT and CDR2 SNEGSKA (reference sequence). V lost 3 bases to trimming and J lost 5 bases, with 5 bases between them.

The CDR3 spells CASSQEVTGPRKKLFF. Written as DNA, the CDR3 is TGCGCCAGCAGCCAAGAGGTGACAGGCCCTAGGAAAAAACTGTTTTTT. The chain couples TRBV4-1 to TRBJ1-4; TRBD1 is a possible D gene (6 bases). The CDR3 is 16 amino acids. Trimming stripped 0 bases from V and 9 bases from J, with 17 bases between. CDR1 and CDR2 (germline): MGHRA, YSYEKL.

The chain recombines TRBV6-6 with TRBJ2-3; D is uncertain. Looked up from germline, CDR1 is MNHNY and CDR2 is SVGAGI (reference sequence). The V gene lost 5 bases and the J gene lost 4 bases, with 4 bases spanning the gap. The CDR3 loop spans 11 amino acids. CDR3 protein: CASSNPDTQYF. The CDR3, as DNA: TGTGCCAGCAGTAATCCAGATACGCAGTATTTT.

The V and J genes are TRBV2 and TRBJ1-2; perhaps TRBD1 as D (6 bases). The length of the CDR3 is 13 residues. From germline, CDR1 is SNHLY and CDR2 FYNNEI. V shed 6 bases and J shed 4 bases, with 12 bases lying between them. CDR3 protein: CASSPGQTYGYTF. The CDR3 region has the DNA TGTGCCAGCAGCCCCGGACAGACCTATGGCTACACCTTC.

The V call is TRBV7-8, the J call TRBJ2-1, with a weak D call TRBD2 (6 bases). V was shortened by 0 bases and J by 2 bases, with 14 bases between the two germline ends. CDR3 length: 17 residues. Per germline, CDR1 SGHVS and CDR2 FQNEAQ. CDR3 region: CASSLALGLATYNEQFF. The CDR3 coding sequence is TGTGCCAGCAGCTTAGCGCTGGGGCTAGCGACCTACAATGAGCAGTTCTTC. Full variable domain (missing parts from reference TRBV7-8 and TRBJ2-1): GAGVSQSPRYKVAKRGQDVALRCDPISGHVSLFWYQQALGQGPEFLTYFQNEAQLDKSGLPSDRFFAERPEGSVSTLKIQRTQQEDSAVYLCASSLALGLATYNEQFFGPGTRLTVL.

The chain carries TRBV4-3 and TRBJ2-1; 9 bases fit TRBD2. Germline V gene data show CDR1 as LGHNA and CDR2 as YSLEER. This CDR3 has 16 residues. The J segment lost 3 bases and the V segment lost 4 bases, leaving 7 bases of the junction unmatched. The DNA of the CDR3 is TGCGCCAGCAGCCTTACGGCGGGGGGGCGCTACAATGAGCAGTTCTTC. The encoded protein is CASSLTAGGRYNEQFF.